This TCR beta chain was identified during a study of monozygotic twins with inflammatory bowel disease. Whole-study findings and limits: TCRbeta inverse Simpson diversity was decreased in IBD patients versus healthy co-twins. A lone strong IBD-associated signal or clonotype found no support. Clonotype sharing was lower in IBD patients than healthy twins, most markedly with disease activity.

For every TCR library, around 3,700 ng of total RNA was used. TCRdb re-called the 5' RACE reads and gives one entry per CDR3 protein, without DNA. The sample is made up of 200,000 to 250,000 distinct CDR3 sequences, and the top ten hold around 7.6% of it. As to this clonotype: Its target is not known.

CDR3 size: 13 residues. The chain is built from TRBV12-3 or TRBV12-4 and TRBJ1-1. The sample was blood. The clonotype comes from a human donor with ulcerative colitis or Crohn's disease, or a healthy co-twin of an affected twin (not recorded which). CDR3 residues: CASAPPLNTEAFF.